This T cell receptor (beta chain) was captured in a study of cytomegalovirus exposure and HLA in healthy donors. Study as a whole: Researchers found that about 82% of 350 to 500 genotyped donors fell within the Caucasian-associated ancestry cluster. Study conclusions and caveats: Some TCR beta chains (around 180 of them) were listed as cytomegalovirus-associated. A few chains tied to CMV proved CMV antigen-specific in vitro.

PCR primers comprised 60 Vbeta and 13 Jbeta primers. The repertoire was sequenced with immunoSEQ multiplex PCR; TCRdb's copy has only in-frame clones and lacks some. The sample has about 140,000 clones, 60% to 80% seen once. CDR3 length: 12 residues. V lost 8 bases, J lost 4 bases, and 9 bases lay in between. CDR1 SNHLY and CDR2 FYNNEI come from the germline V gene. Points on this clone: Its antigen is undetermined.

This sequence joins TRBV2 and TRBJ2-1; tentative D call: TRBD2 (5 bases). The specimen sequenced was PBMCs. The TCR sequence derives from a man aged 18 to 30 in good health and CMV-seropositive. CDR3 in DNA: TGTGCCAGCCCTGGAGGTTACAATGAGCAGTTCTTC. Translation gives CASPGGYNEQFF.